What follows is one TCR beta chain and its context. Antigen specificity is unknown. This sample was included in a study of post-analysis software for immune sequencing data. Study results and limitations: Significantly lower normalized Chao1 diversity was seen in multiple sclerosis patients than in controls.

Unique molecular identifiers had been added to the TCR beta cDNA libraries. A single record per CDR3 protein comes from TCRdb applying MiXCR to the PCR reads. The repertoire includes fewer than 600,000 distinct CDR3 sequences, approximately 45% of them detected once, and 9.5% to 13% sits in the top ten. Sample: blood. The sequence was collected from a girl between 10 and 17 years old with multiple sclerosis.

The CDR3 region has the DNA TGTGCCATCAGTGATTCCCAGGGGTATAATTCACCCCTCCACTTT. Its protein is CAISDSQGYNSPLHF. The chain has TRBV10-3 and TRBJ1-6; TRBD1 might be the D (6 bases). This CDR3 contains 15 residues. Looked up from germline, CDR1 is ENHRY and CDR2 is SYGVKD. Trimming shortened V by 3 bases and J by 4 bases, and 10 bases separated the two germline ends.